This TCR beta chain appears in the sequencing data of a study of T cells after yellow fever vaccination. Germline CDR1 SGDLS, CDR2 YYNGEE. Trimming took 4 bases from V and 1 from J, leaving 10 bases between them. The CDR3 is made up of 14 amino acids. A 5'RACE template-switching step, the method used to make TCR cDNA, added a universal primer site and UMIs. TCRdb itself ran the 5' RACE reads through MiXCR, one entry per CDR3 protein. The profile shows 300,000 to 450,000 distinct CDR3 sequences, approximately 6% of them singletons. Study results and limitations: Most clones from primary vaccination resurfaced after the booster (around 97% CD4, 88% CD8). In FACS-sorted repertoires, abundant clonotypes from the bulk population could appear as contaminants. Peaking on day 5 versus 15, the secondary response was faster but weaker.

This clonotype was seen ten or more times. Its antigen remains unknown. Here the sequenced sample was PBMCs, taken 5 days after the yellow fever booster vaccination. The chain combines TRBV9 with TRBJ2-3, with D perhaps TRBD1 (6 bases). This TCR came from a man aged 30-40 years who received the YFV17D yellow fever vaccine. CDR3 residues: CASSPRTGTDTQYF. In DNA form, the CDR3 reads TGTGCCAGCAGCCCCCGGACAGGCACAGATACGCAGTATTTT.